A single sample is the source of the 21 T cell receptor beta chains below, sequenced in a study of CD8 T cells in Susac syndrome. An input of roughly 0.5 to 1 ug of RNA was subjected to reverse transcription using random hexamers. TCRdb ran MiXCR on the immunoSEQ multiplex PCR reads and lists one entry per CDR3 protein. The sample includes around 200,000 distinct CDR3 sequences, 90% to 95% of them seen just once. The sequenced material came from CD4+ T cells from PBMCs. The receptors come from a human donor with Susac syndrome.

This chain connects TRBV20-1 to TRBJ2-5, with a weak D call TRBD1 (5 bases). V lost 6 bases and J lost 3, with 17 bases in between. Germline loops: CDR1 DFQATT, CDR2 SNEGSKA (reference sequence). CDR3 length: 14 residues. As DNA, the CDR3 is TGCAGTGCCTGTTCGGACACGGACGAAGAGACCCAGTACTTC. It translates to CSACSDTDEETQYF.

DNA for the CDR3: TGTGCCAGCAGCCCGGGACCAGGACTGGCTCAGCCCCAGCATTTT. It codes for CASSPGPGLAQPQHF. The V call is TRBV3-1, the J call TRBJ1-5, with D perhaps TRBD1 (5 bases). Germline V gives CDR1 LGHDT, CDR2 YNNKEL (reference sequence). The V and J ends lost 4 bases and 6 bases respectively, with 16 bases between them. The CDR3 covers 15 residues.

This chain uses TRBV29-1 with TRBJ2-2, with D uncertain. Trimming cost V 4 bases and J 3 bases, with 12 bases left between them. The germline gives CDR1 SQVTM, CDR2 ANQGSEA. The CDR3 extends over 14 amino acids. In nucleotides, the CDR3 is TGCAGCGTTGCGGTAGTAAGGGACACCGGGGAGCTGTTTTTT. The encoded protein is CSVAVVRDTGELFF.

The gene calls are TRBV14 and TRBJ2-3, with D perhaps matching TRBD1 (7 bases). CDR3 length: 16 residues. Germline lookup yields CDR1 SGHDN and CDR2 FVKESK. V lost 0 bases and J 3 bases, leaving 13 bases between the germline ends. The CDR3 loop reads CASSQDRGVRTDTQYF. DNA for the CDR3: TGTGCCAGCAGCCAAGACAGGGGGGTTCGGACAGATACGCAGTATTTT.

The chain couples TRBV20-1 to TRBJ2-5; 7 bases align to TRBD1. Trimming at V came to 2 bases and at J to 0 bases, leaving 6 bases not matched to a gene. This CDR3 comprises 15 residues. Germline V gene data show CDR1 as DFQATT and CDR2 as SNEGSKA (reference sequence). For the CDR3, the DNA is TGCAGTGCTAGATCCGGGACAGATCACCAAGAGACCCAGTACTTC. Residues: CSARSGTDHQETQYF.

The chain employs TRBV9 and TRBJ2-2; 7 nucleotides agree with TRBD2. Germline loops: CDR1 SGDLS, CDR2 YYNGEE. There are 15 residues in the CDR3. V was pared by 2 bases and J by 3 bases, with 4 bases of the junction left unmatched. CDR3 residues: CASSVRLADTGELFF. The CDR3 bases are TGTGCCAGCAGCGTCCGGCTAGCGGACACCGGGGAGCTGTTTTTT. Full variable domain (rest looked up from reference TRBV9 and TRBJ2-2): DSGVTQTPKHLITATGQRVTLRCSPRSGDLSVYWYQQSLDQGLQFLIQYYNGEERAKGNILERFSAQQFPDLHSELNLSSLELGDSALYFCASSVRLADTGELFFGEGSRLTVL.

This chain joins TRBV6-2 or TRBV6-3 and TRBJ2-3, with no clear D. Germline loops: CDR1 MNHEY, CDR2 SVGEGT. The CDR3 extends over 12 amino acids. V lost 5 bases and J lost 4, with 7 bases in between. The CDR3 sequence: CASSARADTQYF. The CDR3 DNA follows: TGTGCCAGCAGTGCGCGCGCAGATACGCAGTATTTT.

The CDR3 DNA sequence: TGTGCCAGCAGTCCTGGCAGGGGGCCCCAGCATTTT. Translating it yields CASSPGRGPQHF. V usage is TRBV12-3 or TRBV12-4 and J usage is TRBJ1-5; the D gene is possibly TRBD1 (6 bases). The CDR3 is 12 residues long. V lost 5 bases and J 9 bases, leaving 11 bases between the germline ends.

To note about this clonotype: Compared with germline, one end of the junction differs, possibly owing to a read error. V is TRBV4-1 and J is TRBJ2-7; D gene uncertain. Germline CDR1 MGHRA, CDR2 YSYEKL. This CDR3 region has 15 residues. The CDR3 reads CARSQDRQLAYEQYF. CDR3 coding DNA: TGCGCCAGGAGCCAAGATCGGCAGCTCGCCTACGAGCAGTACTTC.

This clonotype was seen only once. This chain connects TRBV5-4 to TRBJ1-6, with D tentatively TRBD1 (6 bases). The CDR3 totals 14 residues. Germline CDR1 reads SGHNT; CDR2 reads YYREEE (reference sequence). The V end was cut by 3 bases, the J end by 10 bases, with 14 bases between. The DNA of the CDR3 is TGTGCCAGCAGCTCGCAGGGGAGGAACTCACCCCTCCACTTT. Translating gives CASSSQGRNSPLHF. Combining the CDR3 with reference TRBV5-4 and TRBJ1-6 gives the whole variable domain ETGVTQSPTHLIKTRGQQVTLRCSSQSGHNTVSWYQQALGQGPQFIFQYYREEENGRGNFPPRFSGLQFPNYSSELNVNALELDDSALYLCASSSQGRNSPLHFGNGTRLTVT.

The chain is built from TRBV5-6 and TRBJ1-2; the match to TRBD1 covers 10 bases. The CDR3 spans 14 residues. The V and J ends lost 3 bases and 8 bases, in that order; junction bases with no gene match: 7. The V gene's germline CDR1 is SGHDT and CDR2 YYEEEE. Written as DNA, the CDR3 is TGTGCCAGCAGCTGGGGCGGGACAGGGGAAGGCTACACCTTC. It specifies CASSWGGTGEGYTF.

The gene calls are TRBV7-2 and TRBJ2-1; the match to TRBD2 covers 11 bases. The CDR3 has 16 amino acids. The germline V gene encodes CDR1 SGHTA and CDR2 FQGNSA. The trim removed 5 bases at V and 9 bases at J, leaving 12 bases unmatched. In nucleotides, the CDR3 is TGTGCCAGCAGCCCAGAAATACTAGCGGGAGTTTCTGAGCAGTTCTTC. This gives the protein CASSPEILAGVSEQFF.

V and J are TRBV18 and TRBJ2-5; D call uncertain. Between the trimmed V and J ends, which lost 0 bases and 4 bases, there was a span of 3 bases. CDR1 and CDR2 (germline): KGHSH, LQKENI. This CDR3 has 12 residues. This chain's CDR3 is CASSPPLETQYF. CDR3 coding DNA: TGTGCCAGCTCACCACCTTTAGAGACCCAGTACTTC.

V is TRBV29-1 and J is TRBJ2-1; 9 bases line up with TRBD2. The CDR3 is 21 residues long. Trimming took 2 bases from V and 0 from J; bases not matched to a gene: 20. Germline V gene sequence: CDR1 SQVTM, CDR2 ANQGSEA. CDR3 sequence: CSVEPIVVAGDLRSSYNEQFF. The CDR3 DNA is TGCAGCGTTGAACCCATTGTCGTAGCGGGAGACTTACGAAGCTCCTACAATGAGCAGTTCTTC.

CDR3 coding DNA: TGTGCCAGCAGTGACAACAGGCCCGACGCTTTCTTT. Its translation is CASSDNRPDAFF. The rearrangement uses TRBV2 and TRBJ1-1; a weak D match, TRBD1 (5 bases). V lost 3 bases and J lost 11, with 13 bases in between. The CDR3 sequence is 12 residues long. CDR1 is SNHLY and CDR2 is FYNNEI in the germline V gene.

This clonotype was recorded once. This chain connects TRBV3-1 to TRBJ2-1; 10 bases align to TRBD2. The CDR3 extends over 16 amino acids. Unmatched junction bases numbered 10, after V lost 0 bases and J lost 11 bases. Germline CDR1 and CDR2: LGHDT and YNNKEL (reference sequence). In DNA form, the CDR3 reads TGTGCCAGCAGCCAAGATCTGGCTAGCGGGGGCCAGAAGCAGTTCTTC. Its protein product is CASSQDLASGGQKQFF.

The chain combines TRBV29-1 with TRBJ1-3; D is uncertain. The V gene lost 4 bases and the J gene lost 0 bases, with 7 bases spanning the gap. The CDR3 extends over 13 amino acids. The germline V gene has CDR1 SQVTM and CDR2 ANQGSEA. The CDR3 loop is CSVAGSSGNTIYF. The CDR3 region has the DNA TGCAGCGTTGCGGGGAGCTCTGGAAACACCATATATTTT.

The rearrangement links TRBV29-1 to TRBJ2-5; 10 nucleotides agree with TRBD2. Losses at the gene ends were 2 bases for V and 2 bases for J; bases not matched to a gene: 8. This CDR3 contains 16 residues. Germline-derived CDR1 and CDR2 are SQVTM and ANQGSEA. CDR3 residues: CSVEFTASGGQETQYF. The CDR3 region has the DNA TGCAGCGTTGAATTTACGGCTAGCGGGGGACAAGAGACCCAGTACTTC.

The chain joins TRBV2 to TRBJ2-5; D not resolved. V shed 2 bases and J shed 2 bases, with 9 bases lying between them. The germline CDR1 and CDR2 sequences are SNHLY and FYNNEI. This CDR3 region has 14 residues. CDR3 DNA: TGTGCCAGCAGTGAATTAACAGATCAAGAGACCCAGTACTTC. It translates to CASSELTDQETQYF.

The V and J genes are TRBV7-2 and TRBJ2-1, with 10 bases that match TRBD1. This CDR3 comprises 14 residues. Germline values: CDR1 SGHTA, CDR2 FQGNSA. Trimming removed 5 bases from V and 8 bases from J; junction bases left unmatched: 6. The CDR3 DNA follows: TGTGCCAGCAGCGCAGACAGGGGGCATTATGAGCAGTTCTTC. Protein: CASSADRGHYEQFF. Combining the CDR3 with reference TRBV7-2 and TRBJ2-1 gives the whole variable domain GAGVSQSPSNKVTEKGKDVELRCDPISGHTALYWYRQSLGQGLEFLIYFQGNSAPDKSGLPSDRFSAERTGGSVSTLTIQRTQQEDSAVYLCASSADRGHYEQFFGPGTRLTVL.

This chain uses TRBV28 with TRBJ2-1; 11 nucleotides align to TRBD2. This CDR3 contains 15 residues. J gave up 6 bases and V 6 bases, and 7 bases lay outside the gene matches. Germline V lookup: CDR1 MDHEN, CDR2 SYDVKM. DNA for the CDR3: TGTGCCAGCAGGGGACTAGCGGCCAGGGGCAATGAGCAGTTCTTC. Translated: CASRGLAARGNEQFF.